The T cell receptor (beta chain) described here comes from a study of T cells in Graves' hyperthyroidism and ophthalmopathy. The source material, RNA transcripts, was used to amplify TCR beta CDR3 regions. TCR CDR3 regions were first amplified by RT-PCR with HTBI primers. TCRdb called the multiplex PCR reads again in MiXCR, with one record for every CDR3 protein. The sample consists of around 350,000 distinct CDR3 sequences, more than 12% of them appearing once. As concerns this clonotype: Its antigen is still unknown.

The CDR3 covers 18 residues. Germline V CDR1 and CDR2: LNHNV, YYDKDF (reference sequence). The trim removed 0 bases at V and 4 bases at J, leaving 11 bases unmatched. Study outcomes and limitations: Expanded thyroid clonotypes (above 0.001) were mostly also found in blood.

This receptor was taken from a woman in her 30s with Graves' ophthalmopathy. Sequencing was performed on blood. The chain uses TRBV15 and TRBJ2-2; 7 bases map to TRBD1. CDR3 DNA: TGTGCCACCAGCAGAGACGAGGGGGCGGTTGGTTTCACCGGGGAGCTGTTTTTT. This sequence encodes CATSRDEGAVGFTGELFF.